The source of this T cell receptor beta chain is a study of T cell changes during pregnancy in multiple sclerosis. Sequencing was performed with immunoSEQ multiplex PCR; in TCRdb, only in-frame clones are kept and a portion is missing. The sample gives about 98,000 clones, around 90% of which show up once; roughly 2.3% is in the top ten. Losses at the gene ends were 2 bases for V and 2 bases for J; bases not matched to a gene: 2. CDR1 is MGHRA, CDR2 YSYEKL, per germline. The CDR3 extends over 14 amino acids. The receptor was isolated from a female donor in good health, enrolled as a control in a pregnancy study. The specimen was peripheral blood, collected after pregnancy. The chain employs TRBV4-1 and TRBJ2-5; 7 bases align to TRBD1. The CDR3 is CASSQRDRQETQYF. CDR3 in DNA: TGCGCCAGCAGCCAACGGGACAGACAAGAGACCCAGTACTTC.